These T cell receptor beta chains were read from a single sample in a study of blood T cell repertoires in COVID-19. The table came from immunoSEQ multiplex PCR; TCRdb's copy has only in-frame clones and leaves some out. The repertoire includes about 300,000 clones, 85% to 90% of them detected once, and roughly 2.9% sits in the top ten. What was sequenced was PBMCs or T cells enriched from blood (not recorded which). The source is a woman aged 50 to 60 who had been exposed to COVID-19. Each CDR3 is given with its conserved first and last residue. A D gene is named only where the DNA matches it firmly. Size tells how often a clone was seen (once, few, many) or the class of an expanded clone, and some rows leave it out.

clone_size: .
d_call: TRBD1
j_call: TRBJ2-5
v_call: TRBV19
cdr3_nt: TGTGCCAGTAGAAGGGACAGCCGGGGATGGTTTGAGACCCAGTACTTC
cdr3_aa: CASRRDSRGWFETQYF

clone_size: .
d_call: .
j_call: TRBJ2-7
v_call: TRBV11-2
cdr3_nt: TGTGCCAGCAGCTCTATCGCCGGGGGCTACGAGCAGTACTTC
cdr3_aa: CASSSIAGGYEQYF

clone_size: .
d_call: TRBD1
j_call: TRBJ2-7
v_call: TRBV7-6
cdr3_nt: TGTGCCAGCAGCCGGGACAGGGGACCCTACGAGCAGTACTTC
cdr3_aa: CASSRDRGPYEQYF

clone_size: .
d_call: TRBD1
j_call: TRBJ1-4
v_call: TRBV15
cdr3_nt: TGTGCCACCAGCAGGGGACAGATTAATGAAAAACTGTTTTTT
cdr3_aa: CATSRGQINEKLFF

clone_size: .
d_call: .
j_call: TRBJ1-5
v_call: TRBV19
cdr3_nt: TGTGCCAGTAGTATAGTAAACGGTGGAGATCAGCCCCAGCATTTT
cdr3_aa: CASSIVNGGDQPQHF

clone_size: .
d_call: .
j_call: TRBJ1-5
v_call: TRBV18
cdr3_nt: TGTGCCAGCTCACCTCAGGGTGGTGTAGGTCAGCCCCAGCATTTT
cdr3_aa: CASSPQGGVGQPQHF

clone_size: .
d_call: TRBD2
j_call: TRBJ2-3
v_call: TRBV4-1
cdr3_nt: TGCGCCAGCAGCCATCCTGGGACTAGCGGGGCAGATACGCAGTATTTT
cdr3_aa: CASSHPGTSGADTQYF

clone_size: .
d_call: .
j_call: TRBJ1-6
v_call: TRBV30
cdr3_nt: TGTGCCTGGAGTGTAACGCAGGGACAATCACCCCTCCACTTT
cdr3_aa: CAWSVTQGQSPLHF

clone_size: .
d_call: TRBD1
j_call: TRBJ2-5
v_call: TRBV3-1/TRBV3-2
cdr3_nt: TGTGCCAGCAGCCAAGATCCTACAGGGGGCAAGGAGACCCAGTACTTC
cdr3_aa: CASSQDPTGGKETQYF

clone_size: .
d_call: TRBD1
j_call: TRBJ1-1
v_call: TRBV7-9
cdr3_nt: TGTGCCAGCAGCATCGACAGGGGGCGCGTAGAAGCTTTCTTT
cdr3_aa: CASSIDRGRVEAFF

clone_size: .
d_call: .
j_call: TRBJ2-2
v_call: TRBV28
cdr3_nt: TGTGCCAGCAGTTTGCGCCAGGGTGACACCGGGGAGCTGTTTTTT
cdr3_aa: CASSLRQGDTGELFF

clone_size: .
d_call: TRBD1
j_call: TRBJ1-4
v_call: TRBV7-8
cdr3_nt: TGTGCCAGCAGCCCGGTTCAGGGGGCTGAAAAACTGTTTTTT
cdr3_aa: CASSPVQGAEKLFF

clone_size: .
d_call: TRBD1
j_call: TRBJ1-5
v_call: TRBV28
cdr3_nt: TGTGCCAGCAGTTTCATTTTGGTACAGGGGGCTAGCAATCAGCCCCAGCATTTT
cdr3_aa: CASSFILVQGASNQPQHF

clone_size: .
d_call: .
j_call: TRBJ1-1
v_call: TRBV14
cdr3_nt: TGTGCCAGCAGCCAAGAAGTTCAGGGGACTGAAGCTTTCTTT
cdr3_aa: CASSQEVQGTEAFF

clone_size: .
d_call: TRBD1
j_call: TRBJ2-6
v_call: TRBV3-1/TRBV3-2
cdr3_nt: TGTGCCAGCAGCCCCCGGGACAGCCTCTCTGGGGCCAACGTCCTGACTTTC
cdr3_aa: CASSPRDSLSGANVLTF

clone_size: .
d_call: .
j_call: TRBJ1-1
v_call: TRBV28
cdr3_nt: TGTGCCAGCTCTAGACAGCCGAACACTGAAGCTTTCTTT
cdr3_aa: CASSRQPNTEAFF

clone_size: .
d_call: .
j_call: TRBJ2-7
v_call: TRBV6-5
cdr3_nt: TGTGCCAGCAGTACCGGGACAAACTCCTACGAGCAGTACTTC
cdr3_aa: CASSTGTNSYEQYF

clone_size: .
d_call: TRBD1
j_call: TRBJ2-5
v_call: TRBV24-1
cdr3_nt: TGTGCCACCAGTGATGCCGGGACAGGGGCAGAGACCCAGTACTTC
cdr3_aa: CATSDAGTGAETQYF

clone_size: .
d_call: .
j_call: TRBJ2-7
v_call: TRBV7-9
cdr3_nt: TGTGCCAGCAGCCTTACACAGGGAAACAACGAGCAGTACTTC
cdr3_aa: CASSLTQGNNEQYF

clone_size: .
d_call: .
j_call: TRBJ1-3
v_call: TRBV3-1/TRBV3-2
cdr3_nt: TGTGCCAGCAGCCAAGCGTTGGAGCGGATCTCTGGAAACACCATATATTTT
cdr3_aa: CASSQALERISGNTIYF

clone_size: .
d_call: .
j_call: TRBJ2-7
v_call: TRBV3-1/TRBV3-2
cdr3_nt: TGTGCCAGCAGCCAAGATCCTAGCTCCTACGAGCAGTACTTC
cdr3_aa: CASSQDPSSYEQYF

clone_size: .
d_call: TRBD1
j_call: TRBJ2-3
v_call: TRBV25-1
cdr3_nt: TGTGCCAGCAGTGAATATGAGGGGGCTGGGGGAGATACGCAGTATTTT
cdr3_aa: CASSEYEGAGGDTQYF

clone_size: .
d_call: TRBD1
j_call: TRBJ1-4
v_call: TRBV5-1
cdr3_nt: TGCGCCAGCAGTGGGGGACAGGCTAATGAAAAACTGTTTTTT
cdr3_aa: CASSGGQANEKLFF

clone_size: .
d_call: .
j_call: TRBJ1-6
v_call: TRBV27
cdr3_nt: TGTGCCAGCAGTTTGCGTAATAATTCACCCCTCCACTTT
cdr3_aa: CASSLRNNSPLHF

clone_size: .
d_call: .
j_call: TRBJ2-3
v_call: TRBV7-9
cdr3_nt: TGTGCCAGCGCGCGGGGCGGGGCTTCAGATACGCAGTATTTT
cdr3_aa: CASARGGASDTQYF

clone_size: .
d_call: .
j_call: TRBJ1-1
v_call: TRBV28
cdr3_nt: TGTGCCAGCAGTTTCCGGACGGGAAGCACTGAAGCTTTCTTT
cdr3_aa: CASSFRTGSTEAFF

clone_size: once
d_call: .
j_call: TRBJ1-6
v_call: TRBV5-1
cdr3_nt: TGCGCCAGCAGCTTAGACGTGCGAGGGTCACCCCTCCACTTT
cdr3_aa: CASSLDVRGSPLHF

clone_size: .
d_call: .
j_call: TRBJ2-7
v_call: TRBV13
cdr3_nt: TGTGCCAGCAGCTTCAGCTACGAGCAGTACTTC
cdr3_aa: CASSFSYEQYF

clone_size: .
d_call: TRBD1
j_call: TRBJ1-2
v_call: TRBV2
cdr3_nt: TGTGCCAGCAGGGACAGGGGGGGTTCCTATGGCTACACCTTC
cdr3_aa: CASRDRGGSYGYTF

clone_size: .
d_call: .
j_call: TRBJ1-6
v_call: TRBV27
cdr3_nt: TGTGCCAGCAGTGGGGGGTATAATTCACCCCTCCACTTT
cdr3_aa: CASSGGYNSPLHF

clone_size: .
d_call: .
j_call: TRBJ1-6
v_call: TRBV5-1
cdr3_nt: TGCGCCAGCAGCCAAGGACAGTATAATTCACCCCTCCACTTT
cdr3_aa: CASSQGQYNSPLHF

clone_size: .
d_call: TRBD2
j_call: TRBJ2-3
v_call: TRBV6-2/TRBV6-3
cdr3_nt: TGTGCCAGCAGTGAGATAGCGGGGCCAGATACGCAGTATTTT
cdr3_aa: CASSEIAGPDTQYF

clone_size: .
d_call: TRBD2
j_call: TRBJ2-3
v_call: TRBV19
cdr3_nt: TGTGCCAGTAGTCTCAACGGCGGGGGGCCAGATACGCAGTATTTT
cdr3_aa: CASSLNGGGPDTQYF

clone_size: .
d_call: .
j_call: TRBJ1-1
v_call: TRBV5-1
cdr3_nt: TGCGCCAGCAGCCCTGCGACAGAACCGAACACTGAAGCTTTCTTT
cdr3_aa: CASSPATEPNTEAFF

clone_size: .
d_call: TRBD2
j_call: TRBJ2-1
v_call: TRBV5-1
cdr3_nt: TGCGCCAGCAGCTTGGAAGCGGGGGGGATATACAATGAGCAGTTCTTC
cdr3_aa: CASSLEAGGIYNEQFF

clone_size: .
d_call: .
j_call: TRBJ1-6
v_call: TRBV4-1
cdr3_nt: TGCGCCAGCAGCCAAAGGACACCGGGACTAGATTATTCGCCCCTCCACTTT
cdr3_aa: CASSQRTPGLDYSPLHF

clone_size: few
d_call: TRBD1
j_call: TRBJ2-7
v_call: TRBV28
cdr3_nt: TGTGCCAGCGGCAGGGGGCTTTACGAGCAGTACTTC
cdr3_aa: CASGRGLYEQYF

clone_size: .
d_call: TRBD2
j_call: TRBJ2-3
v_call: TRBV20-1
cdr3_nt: TGCAGTGCTAGTCCAACTAGCGGGGTAGTAGGGGCGCAGTATTTT
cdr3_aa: CSASPTSGVVGAQYF

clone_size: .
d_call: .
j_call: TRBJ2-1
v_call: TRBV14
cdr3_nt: TGTGCCAGCAGCCAACAGGGTTCCTACAATGAGCAGTTCTTC
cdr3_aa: CASSQQGSYNEQFF

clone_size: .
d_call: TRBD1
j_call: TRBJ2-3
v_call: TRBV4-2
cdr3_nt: TGTGCCAGCAGCCAAGATACCCCTAACAGGGGGCCAGATACGCAGTATTTT
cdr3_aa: CASSQDTPNRGPDTQYF

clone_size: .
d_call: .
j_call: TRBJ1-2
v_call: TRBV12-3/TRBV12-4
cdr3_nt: TGTGCCAGCGATACGGACAACCACTATGGCTACACCTTC
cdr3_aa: CASDTDNHYGYTF

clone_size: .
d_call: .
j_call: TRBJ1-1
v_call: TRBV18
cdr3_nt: TGTGCCAGCTCACCACTTAGTCGTGGTTCTGAAGCTTTCTTT
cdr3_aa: CASSPLSRGSEAFF

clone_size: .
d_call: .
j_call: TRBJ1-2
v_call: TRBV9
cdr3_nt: TGTGCCAGCACCCAGTTAGGACGGGATAACTATGGCTACACCTTC
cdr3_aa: CASTQLGRDNYGYTF

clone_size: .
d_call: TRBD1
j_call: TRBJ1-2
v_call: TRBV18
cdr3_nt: TGTGCCAGCTCACCCGGGACAGGGGGTGGCTACACCTTC
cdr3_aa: CASSPGTGGGYTF

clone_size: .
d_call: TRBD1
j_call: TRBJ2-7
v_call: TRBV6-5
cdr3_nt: TGTGCCAGCAGAACCGGGACAGGGACCTACGAGCAGTACTTC
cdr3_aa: CASRTGTGTYEQYF